A single sample is the source of the 21 T cell receptor beta chains below, sequenced in a study of post-analysis software for immune sequencing data. Findings and caveats of the study: Included in a set of about five TRBV segments more frequent in patients than controls were TRBV5-6, TRBV5-1 and TRBV20-1.

Sequencing libraries made from TCR beta cDNA carried unique molecular identifiers. Using its own MiXCR run on the PCR reads, TCRdb lists one record per CDR3 protein. The repertoire consists of 500,000 to 600,000 distinct CDR3 sequences, with around 47% occurring once and the leading ten covering 1.7%. No antigen is known for these receptors. The specimen was blood. The receptors stem from a girl between 10 and 17 years old with multiple sclerosis.

This clonotype was observed a few times. This chain uses TRBV7-2 with TRBJ2-3; 15 bases are a match to TRBD2. The CDR3 extends over 18 amino acids. The trim removed 3 bases at V and 2 bases at J, leaving 6 bases unmatched. The germline V gene has CDR1 SGHTA and CDR2 FQGNSA. CDR3: CASSLGLAGGGHTDTQYF. The CDR3 nucleotides are TGTGCCAGCAGCTTGGGACTAGCGGGGGGAGGGCACACAGATACGCAGTATTTT.

This chain uses TRBV24-1 with TRBJ2-3; TRBD1 matches at 9 bases. With V trimmed by 3 bases and J by 6 bases, 9 bases remained unmatched. The CDR3 length is 16 residues. Germline CDR1 reads KGHDR; CDR2 reads SFDVKD. This chain's CDR3 is CATSDAGDRVRDTQYF. CDR3 in DNA: TGTGCCACCAGTGATGCCGGGGACAGGGTGAGGGATACGCAGTATTTT.

The chain has TRBV6-1 and TRBJ1-1, with 7 bases aligning to TRBD1. With 4 bases clipped from V and 1 base from J, the junction kept 9 bases outside the gene matches. Germline V gene sequence: CDR1 MNHNS, CDR2 SASEGT. The CDR3 has 16 amino acids. The CDR3, as DNA: TGTGCCAGCAGTGCGACAGGGAGAGGCTCGAACACTGAAGCTTTCTTT. Amino acids: CASSATGRGSNTEAFF.

The V gene is TRBV6-4, the J gene TRBJ2-1, with D possibly being TRBD2 (5 bases). The CDR3 sequence is 14 residues long. V was pared by 0 bases and J by 7 bases, with 10 bases between. Germline V gene sequence: CDR1 MRHNA, CDR2 SNTAGT. The CDR3 nucleotides are TGTGCCAGCAGTGACTCACTAGGTCAGAATGAGCAGTTCTTC. This codes for CASSDSLGQNEQFF.

The chain has TRBV5-1 and TRBJ1-2; 8 positions agree with TRBD1. CDR1 SGHRS and CDR2 YFSETQ come from the germline V gene. The CDR3 runs 16 residues. The V gene end was trimmed by 4 bases and the J gene end by 4 bases; junction bases not matched to a gene: 12. Here the CDR3 reads CASSRGHQGAGYGYTF. DNA of the CDR3: TGCGCCAGCAGCCGTGGCCACCAGGGGGCTGGCTATGGCTACACCTTC.

The J gene is TRBJ2-6, the V gene TRBV4-2; 9 bases fit TRBD1. The CDR3 runs to 19 residues. Germline loops: CDR1 LGHNA, CDR2 YNFKEQ. With V trimmed by 2 bases and J by 0 bases, 8 bases remained unmatched. The CDR3 loop reads CASSQLDGTGPSGANVLTF. As DNA, the CDR3 is TGTGCCAGCAGCCAACTCGACGGGACAGGGCCCTCTGGGGCCAACGTCCTGACTTTC.

The gene calls are TRBV11-1 and TRBJ2-1; D perhaps matches TRBD2 (6 bases). The germline gives CDR1 SGHAT, CDR2 FQDESV (reference sequence). CDR3 size: 15 residues. V lost 7 bases and J lost 2, with 15 bases in between. The CDR3 protein is CASINSGETYNEQFF. In nucleotides, the CDR3 is TGTGCCAGCATCAACTCGGGGGAGACCTACAATGAGCAGTTCTTC.

The chain employs TRBV5-1 and TRBJ1-4, with D maybe TRBD1 (5 bases). V dropped 4 bases and J dropped 4 bases, with 14 bases sitting between them. The CDR3 runs to 15 residues. CDR1 is SGHRS and CDR2 is YFSETQ in the germline V gene. The CDR3 bases are TGCGCCAGCAGCACCGCAGGGACCCATAATGAAAAACTGTTTTTT. It encodes CASSTAGTHNEKLFF.

The chain couples TRBV3-1 to TRBJ2-4, with no clear D. There are 16 residues in the CDR3. The V gene lost 4 bases and the J gene lost 0 bases, with 13 bases spanning the gap. CDR1 is LGHDT, CDR2 YNNKEL, per germline (reference sequence). The CDR3 is CASSPTGRLAKNIQYF. CDR3 coding DNA: TGTGCCAGCAGCCCCACCGGACGTCTAGCCAAAAACATTCAGTACTTC.

This clonotype was seen a few times. The chain recombines TRBV12-3 or TRBV12-4 with TRBJ2-1, with a tentative D call TRBD2 (5 bases). This CDR3 region has 13 residues. The ends were cut back, 5 bases at V and 9 bases at J, with 14 bases in the middle. This chain's CDR3 is CASSILVRGEQFF. CDR3 nucleotide sequence: TGTGCCAGCAGTATACTAGTCCGAGGTGAGCAGTTCTTC.

The CDR3 DNA is TGCGCCAGCAGCTTGGTGAGGTATCCGGTCCGACAGGGCCGTACTAACTATGGCTACACCTTC. Its protein product is CASSLVRYPVRQGRTNYGYTF. This sequence joins TRBV5-1 and TRBJ1-2, with 7 positions matching TRBD1. CDR1 is SGHRS, CDR2 YFSETQ, per germline. V shed 0 bases, J shed 0 bases, and the junction held 20 bases outside the gene matches. The CDR3 runs to 21 residues.

The chain employs TRBV25-1 and TRBJ2-5; the match to TRBD1 covers 8 bases. The end of the DNA aligns better with TRBJ2-7, so the J call may be wrong. CDR3 size: 13 residues. Looked up from germline, CDR1 is MGHDK and CDR2 is SYGVNS. The CDR3 region is CASIQTGETEQYF. In DNA, the CDR3 is TGTGCCAGCATACAGACAGGGGAAACCGAGCAGTACTTC.

This clonotype has more than one count but fewer than ten. V and J are TRBV13 and TRBJ2-7; D is tentatively TRBD1 or TRBD2 (11 bases each). V was trimmed by 0 bases and J by 2 bases, leaving 20 bases between them. The length of the CDR3 is 18 residues. The germline gives CDR1 PRHDT, CDR2 FYEKMQ (reference sequence). The CDR3 nucleotides read TGTGCCAGCAGCTTAGGAGGGACAGGGGGACTAGCGGCCTACGAGCAGTACTTC. It yields the protein CASSLGGTGGLAAYEQYF.

This clonotype was recorded only once. V usage is TRBV10-3 and J usage is TRBJ1-1; TRBD1 agrees at 7 bases. Germline-derived CDR1 and CDR2 are ENHRY and SYGVKD. V dropped 6 bases and J dropped 0; count of bases not matched to a gene: 4. There are 14 residues in the CDR3. This CDR3 reads CAIRGQGVNTEAFF. The CDR3 DNA reads as TGTGCCATCAGGGGGCAGGGGGTGAACACTGAAGCTTTCTTT.

The genes are TRBV27 and TRBJ2-3, with 12 bases matching TRBD2. This CDR3 is 17 amino acids long. V shed 4 bases and J 0 bases; nucleotides not matched to a gene: 5. From germline, CDR1 is MNHEY and CDR2 SMNVEV (reference sequence). The CDR3 protein is CASSSRLAGESTDTQYF. The CDR3 DNA follows: TGTGCCAGCAGTTCCCGACTAGCGGGGGAGAGCACAGATACGCAGTATTTT.

The V and J genes are TRBV7-2 and TRBJ2-3, with 7 bases identical to TRBD2. Germline V gene data show CDR1 as SGHTA and CDR2 as FQGNSA. The CDR3 runs 15 residues. Trimming cost V 5 bases and J 5 bases; bases outside gene matches: 10. CDR3 nucleotide sequence: TGTGCCAGCAGCCTGCGGGGGAGGGAGGGAGATACGCAGTATTTT. Residues: CASSLRGREGDTQYF.

The rearrangement links TRBV12-3 or TRBV12-4 to TRBJ2-5; TRBD1 matches 8 bases. The trim removed 3 bases at V and 1 base at J, leaving 1 base unmatched. This CDR3 region has 14 residues. The CDR3 DNA follows: TGTGCCAGCAGTTTGACAGGGGCCCAAGAGACCCAGTACTTC. This codes for CASSLTGAQETQYF.

This chain uses TRBV7-8 with TRBJ2-5, with TRBD2 matching 10 bases. The CDR3 spans 16 residues. The J segment lost 5 bases and the V segment lost 4 bases, leaving 10 bases of the junction unmatched. Looked up from germline, CDR1 is SGHVS and CDR2 is FQNEAQ. Here the CDR3 DNA reads TGTGCCAGCAGCTACTCGAGCGGGAGGGCCGGCGAGACCCAGTACTTC. It specifies CASSYSSGRAGETQYF.

This clonotype was seen only a few times. This rearrangement joins TRBV12-3 or TRBV12-4 to TRBJ2-7, with D hard to call. The CDR3 is 14 amino acids. V shed 6 bases and J shed 5 bases, with 17 bases lying between them. The CDR3 DNA is TGTGCCAGCAGCCAACTGGCCTTTTCGGACGAGCAGTACTTC. Translation gives CASSQLAFSDEQYF.

The V call is TRBV10-3, the J call TRBJ1-5; D is unresolved. The CDR3 covers 14 residues. Deletions cut 2 bases from V and 3 bases from J, with 8 bases between. From germline, CDR1 is ENHRY and CDR2 SYGVKD. The CDR3 sequence is CAISEEGPNQPQHF. CDR3 in DNA: TGTGCCATCAGTGAGGAAGGCCCCAATCAGCCCCAGCATTTT.

V and J are TRBV3-1 and TRBJ2-7; 10 positions match TRBD1. Germline V CDR1 and CDR2: LGHDT, YNNKEL (reference sequence). The CDR3 is made up of 13 amino acids. The trim removed 9 bases at V and 4 bases at J, leaving 6 bases unmatched. CDR3 region: CASQTDRGYEQYF. The CDR3 DNA reads TGTGCCAGTCAAACGGACAGGGGGTACGAGCAGTACTTC.